The clone carrying this T cell receptor beta chain was observed a few times. Its antigen is not identified. TCRdb redid the calling of the reads with MiXCR, one entry per CDR3 protein. The sample holds about 52,000 distinct CDR3 sequences, more than 15% seen once. These data belong to a study of T cell repertoires in cytomegalovirus infection. General study results and limits: CMV carriers with the relevant HLA were identified by cumulative public TCR beta family frequency.

Germline CDR1 reads SGHTA; CDR2 reads FQGNSA. This CDR3 comprises 15 residues. V lost 5 bases and J lost 6, with 18 bases in between. This chain uses TRBV7-2 with TRBJ2-3; D is possibly TRBD2 (7 bases). The TCR originated in a human donor in good health (CMV status not recorded). Some clones in this sample may be carry-over from other donors' samples. The material sequenced was CD8+ T cells from cultured PBMCs, taken from culture after CMV antigen stimulation. DNA of the CDR3: TGTGCCAGCAGCGACAGATGGGGGGGGGCGGATACGCAGTATTTT. Residues: CASSDRWGGADTQYF. Full variable domain (rest looked up from reference TRBV7-2 and TRBJ2-3): GAGVSQSPSNKVTEKGKDVELRCDPISGHTALYWYRQSLGQGLEFLIYFQGNSAPDKSGLPSDRFSAERTGGSVSTLTIQRTQQEDSAVYLCASSDRWGGADTQYFGPGTRLTVL.